The clone carrying this TCR beta chain was seen many times. Its target is unknown. Time point of the sample: newly diagnosed GD, antithyroid drugs for less than 3 months. With RNA extracted from PBMCs as input, the TCR library was made. One endocrinology department in Xi'an, China, was where patients came from. Germline V lookup: CDR1 SNHLY, CDR2 FYNNEI. V trimming: 8 bases; J trimming: 7 bases; junction bases outside the gene matches: 11. This CDR3 is 14 amino acids long. The sample is drawn from a study of regulatory T cells in long-lasting Graves disease. Looking at the study overall: Graves' patients diagnosed newly had used antithyroid drugs under 3 months. Study-wide results and limits: TCR diversity was lower in persistent Graves' patients than in newly diagnosed ones.

Arm-PCR with iRepertoire HTBI primers amplified the CDR3 regions for these TCR beta libraries. TCRdb reprocessed the multiplex PCR reads via MiXCR and lists one record per CDR3 protein. The sample has hundreds of thousands of distinct CDR3 sequences; 16% are singletons. These data are also associated with another study on T cells in Graves' hyperthyroidism and ophthalmopathy. That study adds: Ophthalmopathy and stable hyperthyroidism were separated by a 13 V-J model.

This clonotype was obtained from a young woman with Graves disease. The source material was peripheral blood mononuclear cells (PBMCs), sampled at new diagnosis, from a patient treated with antithyroid drugs. The chain is built from TRBV2 and TRBJ2-7; 10 nucleotides line up with TRBD1. This CDR3 reads CASGDRTGGGEQYF. The CDR3 nucleotides read TGTGCCAGCGGAGACCGGACAGGGGGAGGTGAGCAGTACTTC.